A selection of T cell receptor beta chains follows, all from one sample in a study of T cells in Graves' hyperthyroidism and ophthalmopathy. TCRdb fed the multiplex PCR reads into MiXCR, producing one record per CDR3 protein. The sample has roughly 740,000 distinct CDR3 sequences, about 17% seen once. Sequencing used blood. The source is a man younger than 35 with Graves' hyperthyroidism. Both conserved end residues are part of each CDR3. Fields, in order: V gene, J gene, clone size, D gene, CDR3 DNA, CDR3 protein. A D gene is named only where the DNA matches it firmly. Size is omitted from some rows. Given values are once, few, many or a class for expanded clones.

TRBV28	TRBJ1-2	-	TRBD1	TGTGCCAGCAGTTTTGGAGGGGGCGACTATGGCTACACCTTC	CASSFGGGDYGYTF
TRBV6-1	TRBJ2-1	-	TRBD2	TGTGCCAGCAGCTCGGGACTAGCGGGAGGCTATGAGCAGTTCTTC	CASSSGLAGGYEQFF
TRBV20-1	TRBJ2-1	-	TRBD1	TGCAGTGCTAGGAGGTTCGACAGGGGGCGAAGTGAGCAGTTCTTC	CSARRFDRGRSEQFF
TRBV20-1	TRBJ2-1	few	TRBD2	TGCAGTGCTAGAGATCTGGGGCTAGCGGGCAATGAGCAGTTCTTC	CSARDLGLAGNEQFF
TRBV20-1	TRBJ1-4	-	-	TGCAGTGCTAGAGAGACCCCCAGCTTCCTTATCGCAGATGAAAAACTGTTTTTT	CSARETPSFLIADEKLFF
TRBV6-1	TRBJ1-5	few	TRBD1	TGTGCCAGCAGGGGGGACAGGGATCCAAATCAGCCCCAGCATTTT	CASRGDRDPNQPQHF
TRBV29-1	TRBJ1-5	few	-	TGCAGCATCGGGGCAGGGTTTAATCAGCCCCAGCATTTT	CSIGAGFNQPQHF
TRBV2	TRBJ2-1	few	-	TGTGCCAGCGACAGGATAAATGAGCAGTTCTTC	CASDRINEQFF
TRBV4-1	TRBJ1-6	few	-	TGCGCCAGCAGCCAAGGGCCCCTCAAGGGAGCGCATTCACCCCTCCACTTT	CASSQGPLKGAHSPLHF
TRBV20-1	TRBJ2-7	-	-	TGCAGTGCTATTAAACAGGGGTCGAATTCTGGCCTAGCGGGCGAGCAGTACTTC	CSAIKQGSNSGLAGEQYF
TRBV12-3/TRBV12-4	TRBJ2-3	many	TRBD2	TGTGCCAGCAGTGGGGAGGGAAGAGATACGCAGTATTTT	CASSGEGRDTQYF
TRBV4-3	TRBJ1-1	few	-	TGCGCCAGCAGCCAAGACGGGTACCGCTCTATGAACACTGAAGCTTTCTTT	CASSQDGYRSMNTEAFF
TRBV7-2	TRBJ2-3	few	-	TGTGCCAGCAGCTTGAAAAGGGGCAGTCTCACAGATACGCAGTATTTT	CASSLKRGSLTDTQYF
TRBV29-1	TRBJ2-1	few	TRBD2	TGCAGCGGGGGGGAGGGCATCCACAATGAGCAGTTCTTC	CSGGEGIHNEQFF
TRBV4-1	TRBJ2-1	-	-	TGTGCCAGCAGCCAAGATCCGAGGGAAGGGCAGTTCTTC	CASSQDPREGQFF
TRBV14	TRBJ1-6	-	TRBD1	TGTGCCAGCAGCCGGACAGGGGGCACCTATAATTCACCCCTCCACTTT	CASSRTGGTYNSPLHF
TRBV7-9	TRBJ2-1	-	-	TGTGCCAGCACCTCGCCTAGGAGGGAGCAGTTCTTC	CASTSPRREQFF
TRBV20-1	TRBJ1-5	-	-	TGCAGTGCTACAGGGTCCAGGGGCAATCAGCCCCAGCATTTT	CSATGSRGNQPQHF
TRBV2	TRBJ2-2	-	-	TGTGCCAGCAGTGAACAAGGACAGCTGTTTTTT	CASSEQGQLFF
TRBV18	TRBJ2-3	many	-	TGTGCCAGCTCACCCGGGCGGGCCATCACAGATACGCAGTATTTT	CASSPGRAITDTQYF
TRBV7-2	TRBJ1-4	few	TRBD1	TGTGCCAGCGGACCGGGACAGGGGCCTGAAAAACTGTTTTTT	CASGPGQGPEKLFF
TRBV12-3/TRBV12-4	TRBJ2-7	many	-	TGTGCCAGCAGTTCCCCCCTTGGGTTCTACGAGCAGTACTTC	CASSSPLGFYEQYF